In its sample, the clone carrying this T cell receptor beta chain was seen a few times. The sample originates from a study of T-cell memory formation after mild COVID-19. The wider study: Most TCR clusters belonged to a single donor.

V lost 4 bases and J lost 4; bases outside the gene matches: 2. Germline V gene sequence: CDR1 MGHRA, CDR2 YSYEKL. CDR3 size: 14 residues. The 5'RACE method, run with constant-segment primers, produced TCR alpha and TCR beta cDNA libraries (carrying sample barcodes and UMIs). Via MiXCR, TCRdb re-called the 5' RACE reads, giving one row per CDR3 protein. The sample has a few hundred thousand distinct CDR3 sequences, around an eighth seen once; the top ten hold approximately 22%. The J gene is TRBJ1-1, the V gene TRBV4-1, with TRBD1 identical over 11 bases. The sequenced sample was PBMCs or a T cell subset sorted from them (not recorded which). This receptor was identified in a man aged 18 to 29 who had mild COVID-19 (a few samples of this study predate the infection). Cell type and time point are not known. The CDR3 here is CASSRTGGRTEAFF. The CDR3 DNA reads TGCGCCAGCAGCCGGACAGGGGGCCGCACTGAAGCTTTCTTT.